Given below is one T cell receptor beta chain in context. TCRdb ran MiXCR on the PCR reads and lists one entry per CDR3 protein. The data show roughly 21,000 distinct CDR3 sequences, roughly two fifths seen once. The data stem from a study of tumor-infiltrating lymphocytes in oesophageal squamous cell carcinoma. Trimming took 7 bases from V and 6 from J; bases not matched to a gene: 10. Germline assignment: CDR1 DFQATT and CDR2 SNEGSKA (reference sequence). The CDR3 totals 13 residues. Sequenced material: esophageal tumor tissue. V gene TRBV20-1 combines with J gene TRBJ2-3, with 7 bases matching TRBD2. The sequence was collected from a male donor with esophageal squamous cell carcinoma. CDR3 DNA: TGCAGTGGGGAGGGCTTCCAGGGCGATACGCAGTATTTT. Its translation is CSGEGFQGDTQYF.